The subject of this entry is one T cell receptor beta chain. The antigen is not known. This specimen comes from a study of cytomegalovirus exposure and HLA in healthy donors. On the study more broadly: About 85 million unique TCRs from HLA-typed donors were held in an early release of data. General study findings and limits: With later analysis, a missense DCLRE1C variant became linked to TCR beta V- and J-gene trimming. The study recorded about 160 TCR beta chains that were cytomegalovirus-associated.

This CDR3 is 11 amino acids long. From germline, CDR1 is SQVTM and CDR2 ANQGSEA. Trimming took 7 bases from V and 4 from J, leaving 10 bases between them. PCR involved 60 Vbeta and 13 Jbeta primers. Only in-frame clones appear in the TCRdb table, and some are missing; sequencing was by immunoSEQ multiplex PCR. The profile shows around 100,000 clones, about 70% of them singletons. Each donor was healthy, and each was a bone marrow donor. Source material: PBMCs. This clonotype was sampled from a young woman in good health and CMV-seronegative. V and J are TRBV29-1 and TRBJ1-1; possible D gene TRBD1, 6 bases. The CDR3 loop reads CSGRGGTEAFF. CDR3 DNA: TGCAGCGGCAGGGGCGGCACTGAAGCTTTCTTT.